This T cell receptor beta chain stems from a study of CD8 T cells in ankylosing spondylitis. A word on this clonotype: The antigen remains undetermined.

Construction of TCR beta libraries was performed using quantitative 5'-RACE with molecular barcodes. From the 5' RACE reads, TCRdb called clonotypes with MiXCR, one entry per CDR3 protein. The sample contains fewer than 550,000 distinct CDR3 sequences, 5.3% of which appear only once. Study-level results: Seemingly characteristic of ankylosing spondylitis blood was a TCR beta motif consisting of roughly 8 highly homologous variants.

This TCR came from a male donor with ankylosing spondylitis. Sequences were obtained from blood, either unsorted or a sorted T cell fraction (not recorded which).

The CDR3 sequence: CASSPRTSDGSQYF. Written as DNA, the CDR3 is TGTGCCAGCAGTCCGAGGACTAGCGACGGGTCCCAGTACTTC. This chain connects TRBV27 to TRBJ2-5; 9 positions agree with TRBD2. After removal of 5 bases from V and 9 bases from J, the junction contained 10 bases not matched to a gene. Germline CDR1 reads MNHEY; CDR2 reads SMNVEV (reference sequence). CDR3 length: 14 amino acids.